The entry that follows covers one T cell receptor beta chain sequence. Its antigen remains unknown. This may arise from a read error, as a much more abundant clone is one base away. These data come from a study of T-cell reconstitution after alpha-beta-depleted transplantation in children. Broader study findings: Diversity of TCRbeta at day 60 was high in some patients, arising from surviving recipient T cells and thymic progenitors.

Unique molecular identifiers were incorporated into the prepared TCRbeta library. Via MiXCR, TCRdb re-called the PCR reads, giving one row per CDR3 protein. The table lists 44,000 or so distinct CDR3 sequences, around 8.8% of them singletons. In germline, CDR1 is DFQATT, CDR2 SNEGSKA (reference sequence). The CDR3 is 14 residues long. This sequence originates from a male patient between 2 and 10 years old who had a stem cell transplant for chronic granulomatous disease, so the T cells may come from the graft donor. The rearrangement joins TRBV20-1 to TRBJ2-1; D may be TRBD1 or TRBD2 (5 bases each). The sequencing used PBMCs, mostly from graft donor cells, collected 60 days after TCRalphabeta/CD19-depleted stem cell transplant. Written as DNA, the CDR3 is TGCGGTGCTCCTCCGGGGCAGGCGAGGGATGAGCAGTTCTTC. This encodes CGAPPGQARDEQFF.